The rows below give T cell receptor beta chains drawn from one sample of a study of Ad26.COV2.S vaccination and SARS-CoV-2 variants. Sequencing used immunoSEQ multiplex PCR; TCRdb keeps in-frame clones, though not all of them. Among hundreds of thousands of clones listed, 75% to 95% were seen once. Sequencing used peripheral blood, obtained in a trial of Ad26.COV2.S vaccine versus placebo. The receptors originated from a person aged 18-60 years who received the Ad26.COV2.S COVID-19 vaccine or a placebo. The CDR3 runs from the conserved cysteine through the conserved F or W. Fields, in order: clone size, D gene, CDR3 length, J gene, V gene, CDR3 protein, CDR3 DNA. A D gene is named only where the DNA matches it firmly. Not all rows give a size; the values are once, few, many and, for expanded clones, a class.

abundance: -; d_gene: -; len: 13; j_gene: TRBJ1-2; v_gene: TRBV7-2; CDR3aa: CASSTYYDYGYTF; CDR3nt: TGTGCCAGCAGTACCTACTACGACTATGGCTACACCTTC
abundance: -; d_gene: -; len: 12; j_gene: TRBJ2-7; v_gene: TRBV27; CDR3aa: CASSLPGREQYF; CDR3nt: TGTGCCAGCAGTTTACCCGGGAGAGAGCAGTACTTC
abundance: once; d_gene: -; len: 15; j_gene: TRBJ1-4; v_gene: TRBV5-1; CDR3aa: CASSFSGAPNEKLFF; CDR3nt: TGCGCCAGCAGCTTTTCCGGGGCGCCTAATGAAAAACTGTTTTTT
abundance: few; d_gene: -; len: 13; j_gene: TRBJ1-2; v_gene: TRBV10-1; CDR3aa: CASSDGSPRGYTF; CDR3nt: TGCGCCAGCAGTGATGGGTCACCCCGGGGCTACACCTTC
abundance: -; d_gene: -; len: 13; j_gene: TRBJ1-2; v_gene: TRBV6-5; CDR3aa: CASRERAENGYTF; CDR3nt: TGTGCCAGCAGAGAGAGGGCGGAGAATGGCTACACCTTC
abundance: -; d_gene: -; len: 12; j_gene: TRBJ2-7; v_gene: TRBV19; CDR3aa: CASSRLDSEQYF; CDR3nt: TGTGCCAGTAGTCGGTTGGATAGCGAGCAGTACTTC
abundance: -; d_gene: TRBD1; len: 12; j_gene: TRBJ1-2; v_gene: TRBV5-6; CDR3aa: CASSRTGNGYTF; CDR3nt: TGTGCCAGCAGTAGGACAGGGAACGGCTACACCTTC
abundance: -; d_gene: -; len: 16; j_gene: TRBJ1-6; v_gene: TRBV4-3; CDR3aa: CASSQEKGLGPSPLHF; CDR3nt: TGCGCCAGCAGCCAAGAAAAGGGGCTAGGACCTTCACCCCTCCACTTT
abundance: few; d_gene: -; len: 14; j_gene: TRBJ2-1; v_gene: TRBV7-8; CDR3aa: CASSEGVAVNEQFF; CDR3nt: TGTGCCAGCAGTGAAGGGGTAGCCGTCAATGAGCAGTTCTTC
abundance: -; d_gene: -; len: 15; j_gene: TRBJ1-1; v_gene: TRBV4-1; CDR3aa: CASSREFWAGTEAFF; CDR3nt: TGCGCCAGCAGCCGGGAGTTCTGGGCCGGAACTGAAGCTTTCTTT
abundance: -; d_gene: TRBD2; len: 15; j_gene: TRBJ2-7; v_gene: TRBV7-2; CDR3aa: CASSLGSGSSYEQYF; CDR3nt: TGTGCCAGCAGCTTAGGGAGCGGGAGCTCCTACGAGCAGTACTTC
abundance: -; d_gene: -; len: 13; j_gene: TRBJ1-5; v_gene: TRBV19; CDR3aa: CASSLGSNQPQHF; CDR3nt: TGTGCCAGTAGTTTGGGGAGCAATCAGCCCCAGCATTTT
abundance: once; d_gene: -; len: 16; j_gene: TRBJ1-2; v_gene: TRBV4-2; CDR3aa: CASSLFRDTANYGYTF; CDR3nt: TGTGCCAGCAGCCTCTTCAGGGACACCGCTAACTATGGCTACACCTTC
abundance: -; d_gene: -; len: 16; j_gene: TRBJ2-6; v_gene: TRBV4-3; CDR3aa: CASSQEEGSGANVLTF; CDR3nt: TGCGCCAGCAGCCAAGAGGAGGGCTCTGGGGCCAACGTCCTGACTTTC
abundance: -; d_gene: -; len: 13; j_gene: TRBJ1-5; v_gene: TRBV19; CDR3aa: CASRGARHQPQHF; CDR3nt: TGTGCCTCAAGGGGGGCGAGACATCAGCCCCAGCATTTT
abundance: -; d_gene: TRBD2; len: 24; j_gene: TRBJ2-1; v_gene: TRBV7-3; CDR3aa: CASSLTWAVRTSGTKGTNYNEQFF; CDR3nt: TGTGCCAGCAGCTTAACGTGGGCAGTAAGGACTAGCGGGACCAAGGGGACGAACTACAATGAGCAGTTCTTC
abundance: -; d_gene: -; len: 14; j_gene: TRBJ2-2; v_gene: TRBV6-4; CDR3aa: CASRPDPNTGELFF; CDR3nt: TGTGCCAGCAGACCGGACCCGAACACCGGGGAGCTGTTTTTT
abundance: -; d_gene: -; len: 18; j_gene: TRBJ1-5; v_gene: TRBV4-2; CDR3aa: CASSQAGAGVGGNQPQHF; CDR3nt: TGTGCCAGCAGCCAAGCAGGTGCAGGGGTAGGAGGCAATCAGCCCCAGCATTTT
abundance: -; d_gene: -; len: 16; j_gene: TRBJ2-1; v_gene: TRBV27; CDR3aa: CASSLSQASNYNEQFF; CDR3nt: TGTGCCAGCAGTTTATCTCAAGCGAGCAATTACAATGAGCAGTTCTTC
abundance: once; d_gene: -; len: 13; j_gene: TRBJ1-5; v_gene: TRBV30; CDR3aa: CAWRGNSNQPQHF; CDR3nt: TGTGCCTGGAGGGGTAATAGCAATCAGCCCCAGCATTTT
abundance: -; d_gene: TRBD2; len: 17; j_gene: TRBJ2-1; v_gene: TRBV5-4; CDR3aa: CASSIEIGLAGNNEQFF; CDR3nt: TGTGCCAGCAGCATTGAAATTGGACTAGCGGGAAACAATGAGCAGTTCTTC
abundance: -; d_gene: TRBD2; len: 16; j_gene: TRBJ2-7; v_gene: TRBV14; CDR3aa: CASSLRTSGLGYEQYF; CDR3nt: TGTGCCAGCAGCCTACGGACTAGCGGATTGGGGTACGAGCAGTACTTC
abundance: -; d_gene: TRBD1; len: 14; j_gene: TRBJ2-7; v_gene: TRBV5-1; CDR3aa: CASSNTGADYEQYF; CDR3nt: TGCGCCAGCAGCAATACAGGGGCAGACTACGAGCAGTACTTC
abundance: -; d_gene: -; len: 17; j_gene: TRBJ2-2; v_gene: TRBV4-2; CDR3aa: CASSQDGLPRSTGELFF; CDR3nt: TGTGCCAGCAGCCAAGATGGGCTACCGAGATCCACCGGGGAGCTGTTTTTT
abundance: -; d_gene: -; len: 14; j_gene: TRBJ2-3; v_gene: TRBV15; CDR3aa: CATSRYSGTDTQYF; CDR3nt: TGTGCCACCAGCAGATATAGCGGCACAGATACGCAGTATTTT
abundance: -; d_gene: -; len: 15; j_gene: TRBJ1-5; v_gene: TRBV30; CDR3aa: CAWSLGQVYIEPQHF; CDR3nt: TGTGCCTGGAGCTTGGGTCAAGTTTATATTGAGCCCCAGCATTTT
abundance: -; d_gene: -; len: 17; j_gene: TRBJ2-6; v_gene: TRBV24-1; CDR3aa: CATSQSGLLSGANVLTF; CDR3nt: TGTGCCACCAGTCAGTCAGGCCTACTCTCTGGGGCCAACGTCCTGACTTTC
abundance: -; d_gene: -; len: 14; j_gene: TRBJ1-1; v_gene: TRBV5-1; CDR3aa: CASTRGSRNTEAFF; CDR3nt: TGCGCCAGCACCCGGGGCAGCAGGAACACTGAAGCTTTCTTT
abundance: -; d_gene: -; len: 15; j_gene: TRBJ1-3; v_gene: TRBV9; CDR3aa: CASSTSSGPGGTIYF; CDR3nt: TGTGCCAGCAGCACGTCGAGTGGACCGGGCGGCACCATATATTTT
abundance: -; d_gene: TRBD1; len: 14; j_gene: TRBJ1-3; v_gene: TRBV6-6; CDR3aa: CASSIGQAGNTIYF; CDR3nt: TGTGCCAGCAGTATCGGACAGGCTGGAAACACCATATATTTT
abundance: few; d_gene: -; len: 13; j_gene: TRBJ2-7; v_gene: TRBV5-1; CDR3aa: CASSFGSSYEQYF; CDR3nt: TGCGCCAGCAGCTTCGGGAGCTCCTACGAGCAGTACTTC
abundance: -; d_gene: -; len: 15; j_gene: TRBJ1-3; v_gene: TRBV9; CDR3aa: CASSVFGENGNTIYF; CDR3nt: TGTGCCAGCAGCGTTTTCGGGGAAAATGGAAACACCATATATTTT
abundance: -; d_gene: -; len: 14; j_gene: TRBJ2-2; v_gene: TRBV11-3; CDR3aa: CASSLYGNTGELFF; CDR3nt: TGTGCCAGCAGCTTATACGGGAACACCGGGGAGCTGTTTTTT
abundance: -; d_gene: TRBD1; len: 14; j_gene: TRBJ1-1; v_gene: TRBV7-9; CDR3aa: CASSSPRQGGKAFF; CDR3nt: TGTGCCAGCAGCTCGCCTAGACAGGGAGGGAAAGCTTTCTTT
abundance: -; d_gene: -; len: 14; j_gene: TRBJ2-3; v_gene: TRBV2; CDR3aa: CASSERRLTDTQYF; CDR3nt: TGTGCCAGCAGTGAAAGAAGACTCACAGATACGCAGTATTTT
abundance: -; d_gene: TRBD1; len: 15; j_gene: TRBJ2-3; v_gene: TRBV5-8; CDR3aa: CASSRFGQAQDTQYF; CDR3nt: TGTGCCAGCAGCCGATTCGGACAGGCCCAAGATACGCAGTATTTT
abundance: -; d_gene: TRBD2; len: 14; j_gene: TRBJ2-1; v_gene: TRBV28; CDR3aa: CASTGGGSPNEQFF; CDR3nt: TGTGCCAGCACCGGTGGCGGGAGTCCAAATGAGCAGTTCTTC
abundance: once; d_gene: TRBD2; len: 16; j_gene: TRBJ2-2; v_gene: TRBV7-9; CDR3aa: CASSLGLAGATGELFF; CDR3nt: TGTGCCAGCAGCTTAGGGCTAGCGGGAGCCACCGGGGAGCTGTTTTTT
abundance: -; d_gene: -; len: 15; j_gene: TRBJ1-2; v_gene: TRBV6-5; CDR3aa: CASSHSRLTNYGYTF; CDR3nt: TGTGCCAGCAGTCATTCGCGGCTAACTAACTATGGCTACACCTTC
abundance: -; d_gene: TRBD1; len: 14; j_gene: TRBJ1-5; v_gene: TRBV6-5; CDR3aa: CASSPGQDNQPQHF; CDR3nt: TGTGCCAGCTCCCCGGGACAGGATAATCAGCCCCAGCATTTT
abundance: -; d_gene: -; len: 15; j_gene: TRBJ1-4; v_gene: TRBV7-6; CDR3aa: CASSPGPGRNEKLFF; CDR3nt: TGTGCCAGCAGCCCAGGCCCGGGGAGGAATGAAAAACTGTTTTTT
abundance: -; d_gene: -; len: 19; j_gene: TRBJ2-1; v_gene: TRBV11-3; CDR3aa: CASSLDQGGTASSYNEQFF; CDR3nt: TGTGCCAGCAGCTTAGATCAGGGAGGAACGGCAAGCTCCTACAATGAGCAGTTCTTC
abundance: -; d_gene: -; len: 15; j_gene: TRBJ1-2; v_gene: TRBV19; CDR3aa: CASSPDILKPYGYTF; CDR3nt: TGTGCCAGTAGTCCTGACATCTTGAAACCCTATGGCTACACCTTC
abundance: -; d_gene: -; len: 18; j_gene: TRBJ2-6; v_gene: TRBV9; CDR3aa: CASSVGLGVGSGANVLTF; CDR3nt: TGTGCCAGCAGCGTAGGGCTGGGGGTCGGATCTGGGGCCAACGTCCTGACTTTC
abundance: -; d_gene: -; len: 15; j_gene: TRBJ2-1; v_gene: TRBV5-1; CDR3aa: CASSLVADSYNEQFF; CDR3nt: TGCGCCAGCAGCTTGGTAGCAGACTCCTACAATGAGCAGTTCTTC
abundance: few; d_gene: TRBD1; len: 14; j_gene: TRBJ1-6; v_gene: TRBV7-9; CDR3aa: CASSKGQGNSPLHF; CDR3nt: TGTGCCAGCAGCAAGGGACAGGGGAATTCACCCCTCCACTTT
abundance: -; d_gene: -; len: 15; j_gene: TRBJ2-7; v_gene: TRBV15; CDR3aa: CATSGWTNLSYEQYF; CDR3nt: TGTGCCACCAGCGGCTGGACTAACCTCTCCTACGAGCAGTACTTC